The 17 T cell receptor beta chains reported below all come from one sample, sequenced in a study of CD8 T cells in Susac syndrome. RNA in amounts of about 0.45 to 1 ug was reverse transcribed with random hexamers. TCRdb called the immunoSEQ multiplex PCR reads again in MiXCR, with one record for every CDR3 protein. Found here are about 180,000 distinct CDR3 sequences, roughly 95% of them singletons; the top ten hold 0.15% to 0.2%. Sequencing was done on a sample of CD8+ T cells from PBMCs. The receptor set was obtained from a human donor with multiple sclerosis.

V usage is TRBV15 and J usage is TRBJ2-1; 12 bases agree with TRBD2. The CDR3 consists of 18 residues. CDR1 is LNHNV, CDR2 YYDKDF, per germline (reference sequence). The V segment lost 5 bases and the J segment 2 bases; nucleotides outside the gene matches: 10. CDR3 in amino acids: CATSPSGGAISPYNEQFF. The CDR3 DNA reads as TGTGCCACCAGCCCTAGCGGGGGGGCAATTTCCCCCTACAATGAGCAGTTCTTC. The variable domain in full, completed from reference TRBV15 and TRBJ2-1, reads DAMVIQNPRYQVTQFGKPVTLSCSQTLNHNVMYWYQQKSSQAPKLLFHYYDKDFNNEADTPDNFQSRRPNTSFCFLDIRSPGLGDTAMYLCATSPSGGAISPYNEQFFGPGTRLTVL.

The chain joins TRBV12-3 or TRBV12-4 to TRBJ2-5; no definite D call. V gave up 2 bases and J gave up 5 bases, with 9 bases separating them. This CDR3 comprises 13 residues. The CDR3 DNA is TGTGCCAGCAGTTTATATCTGGAGGAGACCCAGTACTTC. Protein product: CASSLYLEETQYF.

This chain joins TRBV29-1 and TRBJ2-6; a weak D match, TRBD2 (6 bases). Trimming left V 3 bases short and J 0 bases short, with 12 bases between. The CDR3 contains 16 residues. Germline V gene sequence: CDR1 SQVTM, CDR2 ANQGSEA. In nucleotides, the CDR3 is TGCAGCGTTGAGCACGGGACTCTCTCTGGGGCCAACGTCCTGACTTTC. It yields the protein CSVEHGTLSGANVLTF.

This chain uses TRBV20-1 with TRBJ2-5, with 7 bases fitting TRBD2. Germline CDR1 is DFQATT and CDR2 is SNEGSKA (reference sequence). V dropped 1 base and J dropped 2; count of bases not matched to a gene: 16. The CDR3 sequence is 18 residues long. The CDR3 DNA is TGCAGTGCTAGAGCCCTAGTGTCCCCTCTAGCGGTACAAGAGACCCAGTACTTC. Translated: CSARALVSPLAVQETQYF.

The chain carries TRBV13 and TRBJ2-3; tentative D call: TRBD2 (5 bases). The CDR3 spans 16 residues. CDR1 is PRHDT and CDR2 is FYEKMQ in the germline V gene (reference sequence). The ends were cut back, 1 base at V and 0 bases at J, with 11 bases in the middle. CDR3 amino acids: CASSLDRGLSTDTQYF. CDR3 sequence (DNA): TGTGCCAGCAGCTTAGACAGAGGGCTAAGCACAGATACGCAGTATTTT.

This clonotype was observed a single time. The chain recombines TRBV6-2 or TRBV6-3 with TRBJ2-5; D unresolved. CDR3 length: 16 residues. V lost 2 bases to trimming and J lost 5 bases, with 18 bases between them. Germline V gene sequence: CDR1 MNHEY, CDR2 SVGEGT. CDR3 region: CASSYLSRYPVETQYF. The CDR3 DNA follows: TGTGCCAGCAGTTACCTCTCTCGTTACCCCGTTGAGACCCAGTACTTC.

The CDR3 loop reads CASSWGTSGRKEQFF. The CDR3 DNA reads TGTGCCAGCAGCTGGGGGACTAGCGGGAGAAAAGAGCAGTTCTTC. J is TRBJ2-1 and V is TRBV5-6, with 14 bases lining up with TRBD2. The J segment lost 10 bases and the V segment lost 3 bases, leaving 6 bases of the junction unmatched. Germline V gives CDR1 SGHDT, CDR2 YYEEEE. The CDR3 is 15 residues long.

V and J are TRBV12-3 or TRBV12-4 and TRBJ2-7; 9 nucleotides align to TRBD1. Unmatched junction bases numbered 6, after V lost 3 bases and J lost 3 bases. The CDR3 is 15 residues long. The CDR3 spells CASSFATGGFYEQYF. The CDR3 DNA follows: TGTGCCAGCAGTTTTGCGACAGGGGGATTCTACGAGCAGTACTTC.

The chain employs TRBV27 and TRBJ2-1; D is possibly TRBD1 (5 bases). Germline loops: CDR1 MNHEY, CDR2 SMNVEV (reference sequence). Trimming removed 3 bases at V and 7 bases at J, with 10 bases between. CDR3 size: 13 residues. CDR3 coding DNA: TGTGCCAGCAGTTTGGCCCACAGGAATGAGCAGTTCTTC. It yields the protein CASSLAHRNEQFF.

The chain links TRBV6-5 to TRBJ2-1; 8 bases line up with TRBD1. Unmatched junction bases numbered 5, after V lost 6 bases and J lost 7 bases. The CDR3 has 13 residues. The germline gives CDR1 MNHEY, CDR2 SVGAGI. CDR3 coding DNA: TGTGCCAGCAGAAGACAGGGGTGGAATGAGCAGTTCTTC. It encodes CASRRQGWNEQFF.

This clonotype occurred once. The V call is TRBV3-1, the J call TRBJ2-5; D possibly uses TRBD1 or TRBD2 (5 bases each). Germline V gene sequence: CDR1 LGHDT, CDR2 YNNKEL (reference sequence). Trimming cost V 4 bases and J 5 bases, with 20 bases left between them. The CDR3 totals 16 residues. CDR3 nucleotide sequence: TGTGCCAGCAGCCCAATGGGGGAACAGCTAGGGGAGACCCAGTACTTC. It translates to CASSPMGEQLGETQYF.

The chain couples TRBV29-1 to TRBJ1-1; no firm D call. The CDR3 has 12 residues. V lost 6 bases and J 3 bases, leaving 11 bases between the germline ends. Germline V gene data show CDR1 as SQVTM and CDR2 as ANQGSEA. The DNA for the CDR3 is TGCAGCGTATCCAGGAGGCACACTGAAGCTTTCTTT. It codes for CSVSRRHTEAFF.

This sequence joins TRBV5-4 and TRBJ2-3; 7 positions agree with TRBD2. The V and J ends lost 6 bases and 6 bases, in that order; junction bases with no gene match: 10. The CDR3 extends over 14 amino acids. From germline, CDR1 is SGHNT and CDR2 YYREEE (reference sequence). The CDR3 DNA reads TGTGCCAGCAAGGAGGGCTCAGCGGGGGATACGCAGTATTTT. Its translation is CASKEGSAGDTQYF.

The rearrangement uses TRBV13 and TRBJ1-1; perhaps TRBD1 as D (6 bases). CDR3 length: 14 residues. Per germline, CDR1 PRHDT and CDR2 FYEKMQ (reference sequence). V lost 6 bases, J lost 6 bases, and 17 bases lay in between. CDR3: CASRPGHPRSEAFF. The CDR3 region has the DNA TGTGCCAGCAGACCGGGACACCCGAGGTCTGAAGCTTTCTTT.

The chain carries TRBV27 and TRBJ2-1, with D unresolved. CDR1 is MNHEY, CDR2 SMNVEV, per germline (reference sequence). V lost 6 bases to trimming and J lost 2 bases, with 14 bases between them. This CDR3 has 15 residues. The chain's CDR3 is CASSLASGAYNEQFF. The DNA of the CDR3 is TGTGCCAGCAGCCTGGCCAGTGGTGCCTACAATGAGCAGTTCTTC.

This clonotype was seen a few times. The chain has TRBV5-6 and TRBJ1-5; 9 nucleotides line up with TRBD1. Unmatched junction bases numbered 3, after V lost 3 bases and J lost 5 bases. Per the germline V gene, CDR1 is SGHDT and CDR2 is YYEEEE. The CDR3 has 14 amino acids. CDR3 amino acids: CASSSTGGYQPQHF. The CDR3, as DNA: TGTGCCAGCAGCTCTACAGGGGGCTATCAGCCCCAGCATTTT.

V and J are TRBV2 and TRBJ2-1; the D is unclear. Germline V gives CDR1 SNHLY, CDR2 FYNNEI. The V end was cut by 7 bases, the J end by 1 base, with 11 bases between. The CDR3 extends over 14 amino acids. Here the CDR3 DNA reads TGTGCCAGCACCACCCCCGAGTCCTACAATGAGCAGTTCTTC. Translating gives CASTTPESYNEQFF.